The TCR beta chain described here comes from a study of blood T cell repertoires in COVID-19. Study-level information: Samples representing acute and convalescent COVID-19 were sourced from the United States, Italy and Spain. Sources were T cells, B-cell-depleted T cells, or PBMCs; the material itself was cDNA or gDNA.

Original methodology: By means of reference gene primer amplification, nucleated cell counts were estimated. Assay used: immunoSEQ multiplex PCR; TCRdb lists only in-frame clones, some missing. V and J calls plus clone size are reproduced from that table; the DNA served to infer D and trimming. This table has 6,400 or so clones, nearly 90% appearing once. Germline CDR1 SGHTA, CDR2 FQGNSA. The CDR3 runs to 14 residues. Deletions cut 3 bases from V and 3 bases from J, with 8 bases between. The TCR comes from a man between 65 and 80 years old with active COVID-19. The chain couples TRBV7-2 to TRBJ1-4, with D uncertain. The sample taken for sequencing was peripheral blood. The CDR3 spells CASSFGGANEKLFF. CDR3 bases: TGTGCCAGCAGCTTCGGTGGAGCTAATGAAAAACTGTTTTTT.